This TCR beta chain comes out of a study of shared clonotypes between healthy human individuals. Study-level findings and limits: Blood was the only sampled material, and tissue repertoires likely differ.

CD8 cells classed as naive were CD45RO-negative and positively selected for CCR7, excluding terminally differentiated effector memory CD45RA+ cells. Each donor was a Caucasian adult residing in Nashville, Tennessee. Only in-frame clones appear in the TCRdb table, and some are missing; sequencing was by immunoSEQ multiplex PCR. This repertoire shows around 1.9 million clones, around 93% found once; its top ten account for around 1.7%. Germline V gene sequence: CDR1 MDHEN, CDR2 SYDVKM. This CDR3 spans 14 amino acids. V was clipped by 7 bases and J by 1 base, with 13 bases between them. A word on this clone: Its antigen remains unknown.

This rearrangement joins TRBV28 to TRBJ1-1; perhaps TRBD1 as D (5 bases). This TCR was recovered from a man aged 18 to 29 in good health. Some clones in this sample may be carry-over from other donors' samples. Material: naive CD8+ T cells from PBMCs. The CDR3 sequence: CASTLGQGNTEAFF. The DNA for the CDR3 is TGTGCCAGCACCCTGGGGCAGGGGAACACTGAAGCTTTCTTT.